The rows below give T cell receptor beta chains drawn from one sample of a study of CD8+ T cells in alopecia areata. Measured with immunoSEQ multiplex PCR; TCRdb has only the in-frame clones, and not every one. The sample consists of approximately 54,000 clones, almost 97% of them appearing once. The input for sequencing was CD8+ T cells sorted from blood, taken at week 0. All receptors come from a human donor with alopecia areata. Each CDR3 is given with its conserved first and last residue. D genes are given only for firm matches. A clone size is listed for some rows: how often the clone was seen (once, few, many), or a class if it is expanded.

size: -
V: TRBV6-5
D: -
J: TRBJ2-5
CDR3: CASSYRSQETQYF
DNA: TGTGCCAGCAGTTACCGCAGCCAAGAGACCCAGTACTTC

size: -
V: TRBV4-1
D: TRBD2
J: TRBJ2-5
CDR3: CASSQPGLAPETQYF
DNA: TGCGCCAGCAGCCAACCGGGACTAGCCCCAGAGACCCAGTACTTC

size: -
V: TRBV4-3
D: TRBD2
J: TRBJ2-1
CDR3: CASSQASGGAVDNEQFF
DNA: TGCGCCAGCAGCCAAGCAAGCGGGGGGGCTGTAGACAATGAGCAGTTCTTC

size: -
V: TRBV19
D: -
J: TRBJ2-2
CDR3: CASSMGLGGELFF
DNA: TGTGCCAGTAGTATGGGACTCGGAGGGGAGCTGTTTTTT

size: -
V: TRBV28
D: TRBD2
J: TRBJ2-3
CDR3: CASSPGLAGGSTQYF
DNA: TGTGCCAGCAGCCCGGGACTAGCGGGGGGTAGTACGCAGTATTTT

size: -
V: TRBV4-1
D: -
J: TRBJ2-1
CDR3: CASSRKAADSGPLYNEQFF
DNA: TGCGCCAGCAGCCGAAAAGCGGCGGACTCCGGGCCTCTCTACAATGAGCAGTTCTTC

size: -
V: TRBV30
D: -
J: TRBJ2-1
CDR3: CAWTASSYNEQFF
DNA: TGTGCCTGGACGGCCAGCTCCTACAATGAGCAGTTCTTC

size: -
V: TRBV4-1
D: TRBD1
J: TRBJ1-2
CDR3: CASSQDSGTGLPYGYTF
DNA: TGCGCCAGCAGCCAAGATTCCGGGACAGGGTTACCTTATGGCTACACCTTC

size: -
V: TRBV29-1
D: -
J: TRBJ2-2
CDR3: CSSRDREDTGELFF
DNA: TGCAGCTCCCGTGACAGGGAGGACACCGGGGAGCTGTTTTTT

size: few
V: TRBV21-1
D: -
J: TRBJ2-1
CDR3: CASSKLGGGEGNEQFF
DNA: TGTGCCAGCAGCAAATTGGGAGGGGGCGAAGGAAATGAGCAGTTCTTC

size: -
V: TRBV29-1
D: -
J: TRBJ1-1
CDR3: CSSNLNTEAFF
DNA: TGCAGCTCAAACTTGAACACTGAAGCTTTCTTT

size: -
V: TRBV19
D: -
J: TRBJ1-2
CDR3: CATDSGYGYTF
DNA: TGTGCCACGGACTCGGGCTATGGCTACACCTTC

size: -
V: TRBV7-2
D: TRBD2
J: TRBJ2-7
CDR3: CASSPSGLAGGLYEQYF
DNA: TGTGCCAGCAGCCCTTCGGGGCTAGCGGGGGGGCTCTACGAGCAGTACTTC

size: -
V: TRBV19
D: -
J: TRBJ1-5
CDR3: CASSYPGYSNQPQHF
DNA: TGTGCCAGTAGTTATCCAGGGTATAGCAATCAGCCCCAGCATTTT

size: -
V: TRBV7-9
D: -
J: TRBJ1-5
CDR3: CASSPPGRNQPQHF
DNA: TGTGCCAGCAGCCCTCCAGGGCGCAATCAGCCCCAGCATTTT

size: -
V: TRBV27
D: -
J: TRBJ2-7
CDR3: CASSLSGTLYEQYF
DNA: TGTGCCAGCAGTTTATCCGGGACACTCTACGAGCAGTACTTC

size: -
V: TRBV7-3
D: -
J: TRBJ2-7
CDR3: CASSFGQGAPYEQYF
DNA: TGTGCCAGCAGCTTCGGGCAGGGTGCACCCTACGAGCAGTACTTC

size: -
V: TRBV19
D: -
J: TRBJ2-7
CDR3: CASSITRGPYEQYF
DNA: TGTGCCAGTAGTATAACCAGGGGCCCCTACGAGCAGTACTTC

size: -
V: TRBV6-1
D: TRBD2
J: TRBJ2-7
CDR3: CASSEFAGGDEQYF
DNA: TGTGCCAGCAGTGAATTTGCTGGGGGGGACGAGCAGTACTTC

size: -
V: TRBV12-5
D: TRBD1
J: TRBJ1-2
CDR3: CASGTPGTGLNYGYTF
DNA: TGTGCTAGTGGTACGCCCGGGACAGGGTTGAACTATGGCTACACCTTC

size: -
V: TRBV5-1
D: -
J: TRBJ2-3
CDR3: CASHDGQPSTDTQYF
DNA: TGCGCCAGTCACGACGGGCAGCCCAGCACAGATACGCAGTATTTT

size: -
V: TRBV2
D: TRBD1
J: TRBJ2-7
CDR3: CASSETSQGAYEQYF
DNA: TGTGCCAGCAGTGAAACCAGCCAGGGGGCCTACGAGCAGTACTTC

size: -
V: TRBV30
D: -
J: TRBJ2-2
CDR3: CAWSVLEGLTGELFF
DNA: TGTGCCTGGAGTGTACTAGAGGGACTGACCGGGGAGCTGTTTTTT

size: -
V: TRBV27
D: -
J: TRBJ2-3
CDR3: CASRIVGGATDTQYF
DNA: TGTGCCAGCAGGATCGTAGGGGGGGCCACAGATACGCAGTATTTT

size: -
V: TRBV29-1
D: -
J: TRBJ2-5
CDR3: CSVEDLGGTELKETQYF
DNA: TGCAGCGTTGAAGATTTGGGGGGAACGGAGTTAAAAGAGACCCAGTACTTC

size: -
V: TRBV7-2
D: -
J: TRBJ2-3
CDR3: CASSLLGGASTDTQYF
DNA: TGTGCCAGCAGCTTATTGGGCGGGGCTAGCACAGATACGCAGTATTTT